One sample yielded the 24 T cell receptor beta chains listed below, sequenced in a study of T cell changes during pregnancy in multiple sclerosis. Profiling relied on immunoSEQ multiplex PCR, and the TCRdb table lists in-frame clones only, not all of them. Of about 100,000 clones in the sample, 90% to 95% were seen once. The material was peripheral blood, obtained after pregnancy. All receptors come from a female donor with multiple sclerosis, enrolled in a pregnancy study.

V gene TRBV7-9 combines with J gene TRBJ2-1; D is unresolved. The germline V gene has CDR1 SEHNR and CDR2 FQNEAQ (reference sequence). The V end lost 0 bases, the J end lost 7 bases, and 10 bases lay between the germline ends. The CDR3 consists of 14 residues. The chain's CDR3 is CASSLASTGNEQFF. The CDR3 nucleotides are TGTGCCAGCAGCTTAGCGAGTACGGGTAATGAGCAGTTCTTC.

The chain combines TRBV25-1 with TRBJ2-3, with 10 nucleotides matching TRBD1. The V gene's germline CDR1 is MGHDK and CDR2 SYGVNS. J lost 5 bases, V lost 6 bases, and 5 bases had no gene match. The CDR3 is 14 residues long. CDR3 nucleotides: TGTGCCAGCAGGAAAAGGACAGGGGGAGATACGCAGTATTTT. This codes for CASRKRTGGDTQYF.

The chain combines TRBV6-1 with TRBJ2-4; TRBD2 agrees at 10 bases. J lost 7 bases, V lost 0 bases, and 0 bases had no gene match. The CDR3 covers 14 residues. Per germline, CDR1 MNHNS and CDR2 SASEGT. The CDR3 protein is CASSEASGGNIQYF. As DNA, the CDR3 is TGTGCCAGCAGTGAAGCTAGCGGGGGGAACATTCAGTACTTC.

The chain is built from TRBV6-4 and TRBJ2-3; TRBD1 aligns across 7 bases. Germline V gives CDR1 MRHNA, CDR2 SNTAGT. After removal of 3 bases from V and 1 base from J, the junction contained 4 bases not matched to a gene. The CDR3 is 15 residues long. The DNA of the CDR3 is TGTGCCAGCAGTGAACAGGGGTCGGGCACAGATACGCAGTATTTT. This codes for CASSEQGSGTDTQYF.

The gene calls are TRBV15 and TRBJ1-3, with D possibly being TRBD1 (6 bases). Germline V gene data show CDR1 as LNHNV and CDR2 as YYDKDF (reference sequence). The V end lost 7 bases, the J end lost 3 bases, and 13 bases lay between the germline ends. CDR3 length: 14 amino acids. CDR3 sequence reads: CATTRDMFGNTIYF. In DNA form, the CDR3 reads TGTGCCACCACCCGGGACATGTTTGGAAACACCATATATTTT.

This clone was detected once. V and J are TRBV7-2 and TRBJ2-5, with 9 bases aligning to TRBD1. The CDR3 has 15 residues. Germline lookup yields CDR1 SGHTA and CDR2 FQGNSA. V shed 4 bases and J 1 base; nucleotides not matched to a gene: 4. CDR3 nucleotide sequence: TGTGCCAGCAGCTCGGACAGGGGAGTCCAAGAGACCCAGTACTTC. It encodes CASSSDRGVQETQYF.

V is TRBV7-6 and J is TRBJ2-7; 8 bases fit TRBD2. There are 14 residues in the CDR3. Germline loops: CDR1 SGHVS, CDR2 FNYEAQ. With V trimmed by 5 bases and J by 0 bases, 3 bases remained unmatched. The CDR3 spells CASSPGGVSYEQYF. For the CDR3, the DNA is TGTGCCAGCAGCCCCGGGGGGGTCTCCTACGAGCAGTACTTC.

The rearrangement joins TRBV5-1 to TRBJ2-7; D remains unclear. V dropped 5 bases and J dropped 2 bases, with 8 bases sitting between them. Germline V gene sequence: CDR1 SGHRS, CDR2 YFSETQ. CDR3 length equals 12 residues. Here the CDR3 reads CASSDTAYEQYF. The DNA of the CDR3 is TGCGCCAGCAGTGACACTGCCTACGAGCAGTACTTC.

The chain joins TRBV2 to TRBJ2-1; TRBD2 matches 10 bases. With 4 bases clipped from V and 8 bases from J, the junction kept 8 bases outside the gene matches. Germline assignment: CDR1 SNHLY and CDR2 FYNNEI. This CDR3 has 15 residues. The CDR3 sequence: CASSGLAGPKDEQFF. In nucleotides, the CDR3 is TGTGCCAGCAGTGGACTAGCGGGCCCAAAGGATGAGCAGTTCTTC.

V gene TRBV7-8 combines with J gene TRBJ2-7; 9 bases are a match to TRBD1. V lost 1 base, J lost 3 bases, and 1 base stayed unmatched. Germline assignment: CDR1 SGHVS and CDR2 FQNEAQ. The CDR3 is 14 residues long. The chain's CDR3 is CASSLGDRDYEQYF. DNA for the CDR3: TGTGCCAGCAGCTTAGGGGACAGGGACTACGAGCAGTACTTC.

This chain uses TRBV19 with TRBJ2-3; 10 bases align to TRBD2. CDR3 length: 15 residues. Germline V gives CDR1 LNHDA, CDR2 SQIVND (reference sequence). Losses at the gene ends were 5 bases for V and 6 bases for J; bases not matched to a gene: 8. CDR3 nucleotides: TGTGCCAGTAGTGTAAGCGGGGGGGGCGGGGATACGCAGTATTTT. Its protein is CASSVSGGGGDTQYF.

The chain carries TRBV7-2 and TRBJ2-1; 12 bases fit TRBD2. Germline V gene lookup returns CDR1 SGHTA and CDR2 FQGNSA. This CDR3 is built from 15 residues. The V gene end was trimmed by 5 bases and the J gene end by 8 bases; junction bases not matched to a gene: 7. The CDR3 sequence: CASSDLAGGPDEQFF. The CDR3 DNA follows: TGTGCCAGCAGCGATCTAGCGGGGGGGCCGGATGAGCAGTTCTTC.

This clone has only one observation. The chain recombines TRBV27 with TRBJ2-7, with D maybe TRBD2 (5 bases). Germline V CDR1 and CDR2: MNHEY, SMNVEV (reference sequence). CDR3 length equals 15 residues. Trimming cost V 5 bases and J 1 base, with 15 bases left between them. The DNA of the CDR3 is TGTGCCAGCAGTCCGGACTCCCACTGGTCCTACGAGCAGTACTTC. It is translated as CASSPDSHWSYEQYF.

J is TRBJ1-2 and V is TRBV27; 8 nucleotides line up with TRBD1. The CDR3 contains 14 residues. Germline V gene data show CDR1 as MNHEY and CDR2 as SMNVEV (reference sequence). V lost 5 bases, J lost 6 bases, and 8 bases stayed unmatched. The CDR3 is CASSPFQTGDGYTF. For the CDR3, the DNA is TGTGCCAGCAGTCCCTTCCAGACAGGGGATGGCTACACCTTC.

This chain links TRBV5-1 with TRBJ2-7, with D possibly matching TRBD1 (5 bases). Germline loops: CDR1 SGHRS, CDR2 YFSETQ. The CDR3 consists of 13 residues. Trimming removed 4 bases at V and 3 bases at J, with 11 bases between. The DNA for the CDR3 is TGCGCCAGCAGCCATGGACACCGCTACGAGCAGTACTTC. It specifies CASSHGHRYEQYF.

This CDR3 reads CASSSSGGANTGELFF. Here the CDR3 DNA reads TGTGCCAGCAGCTCCTCGGGGGGTGCAAACACCGGGGAGCTGTTTTTT. The chain is built from TRBV11-2 and TRBJ2-2; 7 bases align to TRBD2. Germline V CDR1 and CDR2: SGHAT, FQNNGV. V was pared by 4 bases and J by 2 bases, with 7 bases of the junction left unmatched. CDR3 length: 16 amino acids.

The V call is TRBV9, the J call TRBJ2-6; 9 bases are shared with TRBD1. The CDR3 covers 15 residues. Germline assignment: CDR1 SGDLS and CDR2 YYNGEE. The V segment lost 6 bases and the J segment 4 bases; nucleotides outside the gene matches: 5. This chain's CDR3 is CASTQGALGANVLTF. CDR3 DNA sequence: TGTGCCAGCACACAGGGGGCACTGGGGGCCAACGTCCTGACTTTC.

The J gene is TRBJ2-6, the V gene TRBV7-6; possible D gene TRBD1, 5 bases. Germline CDR1 is SGHVS and CDR2 is FNYEAQ. This CDR3 comprises 16 residues. The V end lost 1 base, the J end lost 2 bases, and 9 bases lay between the germline ends. CDR3: CASSLETATGANVLTF. As DNA, the CDR3 is TGTGCCAGCAGCTTAGAGACAGCTACTGGGGCCAACGTCCTGACTTTC. Complete variable domain (other parts from reference TRBV7-6 and TRBJ2-6): GAGVSQSPRYKVTKRGQDVALRCDPISGHVSLYWYRQALGQGPEFLTYFNYEAQQDKSGLPNDRFSAERPEGSISTLTIQRTEQRDSAMYRCASSLETATGANVLTFGAGSRLTVL.

The genes are TRBV5-6 and TRBJ2-1; 7 bases agree with TRBD2. This CDR3 is 15 amino acids long. Germline lookup yields CDR1 SGHDT and CDR2 YYEEEE. The ends lost 1 base at V and 2 bases at J; junction bases unmatched: 3. The CDR3 DNA reads TGTGCCAGCAGCTTGCCTAGCGGACCCTACAATGAGCAGTTCTTC. Residues: CASSLPSGPYNEQFF.

This clone has just a few counts. The chain is built from TRBV6-5 and TRBJ2-1; TRBD2 agrees at 9 bases. The germline gives CDR1 MNHEY, CDR2 SVGAGI. With 5 bases clipped from V and 3 bases from J, the junction kept 5 bases outside the gene matches. The CDR3 totals 15 residues. CDR3 coding DNA: TGTGCCAGCAGTGGAAGCGGGGGGCTCTACAATGAGCAGTTCTTC. Its protein is CASSGSGGLYNEQFF.

The gene calls are TRBV5-4 and TRBJ1-6, with TRBD1 matching over 9 bases. The germline gives CDR1 SGHNT, CDR2 YYREEE (reference sequence). CDR3 size: 15 residues. J gave up 9 bases and V 4 bases, and 8 bases lay outside the gene matches. CDR3 sequence reads: CASSQPGQGSSPLHF. The CDR3 DNA reads as TGTGCCAGCAGCCAGCCGGGACAGGGATCTTCACCCCTCCACTTT.

The chain has TRBV5-1 and TRBJ2-1; D not certain. The CDR3 runs 14 residues. Germline V gene data show CDR1 as SGHRS and CDR2 as YFSETQ. Trimming removed 4 bases at V and 5 bases at J, with 13 bases between. CDR3 residues: CASSNLLRDNEQFF. The CDR3 region has the DNA TGCGCCAGCAGCAACCTGCTCCGGGACAATGAGCAGTTCTTC.

This chain connects TRBV9 to TRBJ2-3; a weak D match, TRBD2 (6 bases). The CDR3 is 14 amino acids. Germline loops: CDR1 SGDLS, CDR2 YYNGEE. The ends were cut back, 0 bases at V and 4 bases at J, with 9 bases in the middle. The CDR3 region has the DNA TGTGCCAGCAGCGTAGCTAGCGCGCCAGATACGCAGTATTTT. It specifies CASSVASAPDTQYF.

The chain employs TRBV11-2 and TRBJ1-1; 11 bases agree with TRBD1. This CDR3 has 17 residues. With V trimmed by 3 bases and J by 5 bases, 11 bases remained unmatched. Germline V gene data show CDR1 as SGHAT and CDR2 as FQNNGV. CDR3 coding DNA: TGTGCCAGCAGCTTCGTGGACAGGGGGCGATCGGAAACTGAAGCTTTCTTT. Its protein is CASSFVDRGRSETEAFF.